The present entry profiles one T cell receptor (beta chain) with its context. Replicate sorted-subset PCRs were loaded with around 200 ng DNA, about 28,000 T cell genomes. Original methodology: Sequence data from immunoSEQ were junction-only and lacked quality scores; consequently, filtering differed. Using immunoSEQ multiplex PCR, the repertoire was profiled, and TCRdb retains in-frame clones only, with some absent. The V and J calls and clone size were taken over from that table, and D and trimming were inferred from the DNA. The repertoire has around 1.9 million clones, under 95% of them found once; the top ten carry under 2%. The CDR3 is made up of 11 amino acids. The V segment lost 5 bases and the J segment 6 bases; nucleotides outside the gene matches: 4. Germline CDR1 is GTSNPN and CDR2 is SVGIG (reference sequence). This sample is drawn from a study of shared clonotypes between healthy human individuals.

Only CD45RO-negative cells positively selected for CCR7 counted as naive CD8 cells, so terminally differentiated effector memory CD45RA+ cells were excluded. The clonotype comes from a man aged 18 to 29 in good health. Some clones in this sample may be carry-over from other donors' samples. The sequencing sample was made of naive CD8+ T cells from PBMCs. The chain employs TRBV30 and TRBJ2-7; 7 positions match TRBD1. CDR3: CAWERQGEQYF. The CDR3 coding sequence is TGTGCCTGGGAGCGACAGGGCGAGCAGTACTTC.